Each of the 8 T cell receptor beta chains below was sequenced from the same sample in a study of T cells in Graves' hyperthyroidism and ophthalmopathy. Amplified TCR beta CDR3 regions came from RNA transcripts. An initial round of RT-PCR targeting the TCR CDR3 relied on the HTBI primer set. TCRdb independently ran MiXCR on the multiplex PCR reads; one entry per CDR3 protein. The sample has hundreds of thousands of distinct CDR3 sequences, roughly a quarter seen once. Sequences were obtained from blood. These receptors came from a woman under 40 with Graves' ophthalmopathy.

This clonotype was found a few times. CDR3 amino acids: CASSYGVGIYEQYF. DNA of the CDR3: TGTGCCAGCAGTTACGGAGTCGGAATCTACGAGCAGTACTTC. This sequence joins TRBV6-2 or TRBV6-3 and TRBJ2-7; unclear D gene. V was shortened by 2 bases and J by 3 bases, with 11 bases between the two germline ends. CDR3 length: 14 amino acids. Germline CDR1 and CDR2: MNHEY and SVGEGT.

The chain recombines TRBV28 with TRBJ2-5; 9 nucleotides align to TRBD1. CDR1 MDHEN and CDR2 SYDVKM come from the germline V gene. V lost 3 bases to trimming and J lost 1 base; unmatched junction nucleotides: 6. This CDR3 spans 16 amino acids. The CDR3 nucleotides are TGTGCCAGCAGTTTGGAGGGACAGGGCGTCCAAGAGACCCAGTACTTC. This translates into CASSLEGQGVQETQYF.

To note about this clonotype: This may be a read error, as it is one base from a much larger clone. The rearrangement links TRBV5-5 to TRBJ2-7; D is uncertain. The germline gives CDR1 SGHKS, CDR2 YYEKEE (reference sequence). V was trimmed by 7 bases and J by 2 bases, leaving 13 bases between them. CDR3 size: 13 residues. The CDR3 DNA sequence: TGTGCCAGCTGCGTCGACAATACCTACGAGCAGTACTTC. Translated: CASCVDNTYEQYF.

This clonotype came up many times. The chain employs TRBV7-2 and TRBJ2-7, with 8 bases that match TRBD2. Germline V gene sequence: CDR1 SGHTA, CDR2 FQGNSA. V gave up 1 base and J gave up 0 bases; unmatched junction bases: 2. The CDR3 contains 15 residues. The CDR3 sequence is CASSLGAGDSYEQYF. DNA for the CDR3: TGTGCCAGCAGCTTAGGAGCGGGGGACTCCTACGAGCAGTACTTC.

This clonotype has at least ten counts. The V and J genes are TRBV28 and TRBJ2-7; 8 nucleotides line up with TRBD1. Trimming took 11 bases from V and 3 from J; bases not matched to a gene: 9. Germline values: CDR1 MDHEN, CDR2 SYDVKM. This CDR3 region has 13 residues. The CDR3 nucleotides are TGTGCCGGACAGAGACAGGGGTTCTACGAGCAGTACTTC. Amino acids: CAGQRQGFYEQYF.

The V gene is TRBV10-3, the J gene TRBJ1-2; 8 bases are a match to TRBD1. Germline V CDR1 and CDR2: ENHRY, SYGVKD. The CDR3 length is 14 residues. V lost 2 bases and J lost 8; bases outside the gene matches: 7. The CDR3 loop reads CAISEPDRGGGYTF. CDR3 DNA: TGTGCCATCAGTGAGCCCGACAGGGGAGGCGGCTACACCTTC.

In regard to this clonotype: Being one base from a much bigger clone, this may be a read error. The genes are TRBV2 and TRBJ2-5; a weak D match, TRBD1 (5 bases). The germline V gene encodes CDR1 SNHLY and CDR2 FYNNEI. CDR3 length: 14 amino acids. Written as DNA, the CDR3 is TGTGCCATCAGACAGTTATTGAAACAAGAGACCGAGTACTTC. It codes for CAIRQLLKQETEYF.

This clonotype has just a few counts. This rearrangement joins TRBV12-3 or TRBV12-4 to TRBJ2-7; D could derive from TRBD1 or TRBD2 (5 bases each). The CDR3 extends over 14 amino acids. Trimming removed 3 bases from V and 2 bases from J, with 11 bases in between. As DNA, the CDR3 is TGTGCCAGCAGTTTCGGGACGGGACCCTACGAGCAGTACTTC. Translation gives CASSFGTGPYEQYF.